This TCR beta chain was sequenced in a study of cytomegalovirus exposure and HLA in healthy donors. The CDR3 contains 14 residues. V shed 8 bases and J shed 4 bases, with 18 bases lying between them. Germline V gene sequence: CDR1 LGHNA, CDR2 YNFKEQ. In the case of this clone: Its matching antigen is unknown.

The study's findings and limits: Evidence from a later analysis indicated that most CMV-associated TCR beta chains looked HLA-restricted. Several V segments, TRBV6-2 and TRBV6-3 among them, could not be told apart and were dropped.

Amplification used 60 Vbeta primers and 13 Jbeta primers. Produced via immunoSEQ multiplex PCR; TCRdb's table is partial and in-frame only. The data show about 110,000 clones, around 77% seen once. All donors participated as healthy donors of bone marrow. The chain has TRBV4-2 and TRBJ2-7; possibly TRBD2 for D (7 bases). The sample consisted of PBMCs. The clonotype comes from a male donor in good health and CMV-seronegative. CDR3 DNA: TGTGCCAGCGGCAGGGGAGGGGCGCTTTACGAGCAGTACTTC. This translates into CASGRGGALYEQYF.